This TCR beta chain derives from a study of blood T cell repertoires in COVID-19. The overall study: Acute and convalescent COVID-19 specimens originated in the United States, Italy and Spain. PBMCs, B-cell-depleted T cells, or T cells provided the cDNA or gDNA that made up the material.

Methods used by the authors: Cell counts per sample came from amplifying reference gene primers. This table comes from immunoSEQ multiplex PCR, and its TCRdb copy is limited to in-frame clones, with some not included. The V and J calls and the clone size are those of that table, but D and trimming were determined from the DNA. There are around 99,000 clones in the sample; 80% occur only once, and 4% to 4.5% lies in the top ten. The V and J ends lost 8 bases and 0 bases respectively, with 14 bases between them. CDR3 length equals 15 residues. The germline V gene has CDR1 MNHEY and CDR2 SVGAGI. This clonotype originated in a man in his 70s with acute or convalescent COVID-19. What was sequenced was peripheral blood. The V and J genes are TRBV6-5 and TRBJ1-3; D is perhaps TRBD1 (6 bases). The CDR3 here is CASRRATGSGNTIYF. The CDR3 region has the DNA TGTGCCAGCCGCAGGGCGACAGGCTCTGGAAACACCATATATTTT.